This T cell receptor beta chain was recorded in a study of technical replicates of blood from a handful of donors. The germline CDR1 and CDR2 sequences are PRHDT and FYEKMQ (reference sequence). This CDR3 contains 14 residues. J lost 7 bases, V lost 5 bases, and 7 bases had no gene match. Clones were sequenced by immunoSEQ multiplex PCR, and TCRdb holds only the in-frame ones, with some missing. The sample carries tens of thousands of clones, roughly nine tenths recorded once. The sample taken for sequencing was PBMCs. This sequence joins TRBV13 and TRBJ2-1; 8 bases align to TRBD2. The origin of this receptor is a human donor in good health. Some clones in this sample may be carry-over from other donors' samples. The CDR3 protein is CASSAGGGANEQFF. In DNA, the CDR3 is TGTGCCAGCAGCGCGGGGGGCGGGGCGAATGAGCAGTTCTTC. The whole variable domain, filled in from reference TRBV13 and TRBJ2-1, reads AAGVIQSPRHLIKEKRETATLKCYPIPRHDTVYWYQQGPGQDPQFLISFYEKMQSDKGSIPDRFSAQQFSDYHSELNMSSLELGDSALYFCASSAGGGANEQFFGPGTRLTVL.